One and the same sample provided the 8 T cell receptor beta chains below, sequenced in a study of blood T cell repertoires in COVID-19. Assay used: immunoSEQ multiplex PCR; TCRdb lists only in-frame clones, some missing. The profile shows 250,000 to 350,000 clones, 89% of them singletons. Source material: peripheral blood. These receptors were collected from a woman aged 40 to 50 who had recovered from COVID-19.

This clone was detected only once. V usage is TRBV27 and J usage is TRBJ2-7, with a weak D call TRBD1 (5 bases). Germline-derived CDR1 and CDR2 are MNHEY and SMNVEV (reference sequence). Trimming stripped 7 bases from V and 7 bases from J, with 14 bases between. This CDR3 has 12 amino acids. CDR3 loop: CASTSAGKEQYF. The CDR3 nucleotides read TGTGCCAGCACCTCAGCAGGGAAAGAGCAGTACTTC.

Ten or more counts support this clone. The V and J genes are TRBV4-2 and TRBJ1-1, with D unresolved. The length of the CDR3 is 14 residues. Germline CDR1 and CDR2: LGHNA and YNFKEQ. V was cut by 0 bases and J by 3 bases, with 8 bases left in between. This CDR3 is CASSQETVHTEAFF. The CDR3 nucleotides are TGTGCCAGCAGCCAAGAAACAGTTCACACTGAAGCTTTCTTT.

The chain uses TRBV6-5 and TRBJ2-3, with a possible D match to TRBD2 (5 bases). The germline V and J ends were trimmed by 8 bases and 4 bases, with 13 bases remaining between them. The CDR3 is made up of 13 amino acids. Per germline, CDR1 MNHEY and CDR2 SVGAGI. DNA of the CDR3: TGTGCCAGCCAACCCGGGGTTCCAGATACGCAGTATTTT. Protein sequence: CASQPGVPDTQYF.

The chain carries TRBV4-2 and TRBJ2-2; TRBD1 aligns across 7 bases. Per germline, CDR1 LGHNA and CDR2 YNFKEQ. Losses at the gene ends were 4 bases for V and 5 bases for J; bases not matched to a gene: 7. The CDR3 covers 15 residues. The CDR3 protein is CASSRGQDRTGELFF. Here the CDR3 DNA reads TGTGCCAGCAGCCGAGGACAGGACCGAACCGGGGAGCTGTTTTTT.

A few counts support this clone. This rearrangement joins TRBV6-6 to TRBJ2-7; TRBD2 matches 8 bases. This CDR3 is 15 amino acids long. V lost 5 bases and J lost 3; bases outside the gene matches: 9. Germline lookup yields CDR1 MNHNY and CDR2 SVGAGI (reference sequence). The CDR3 DNA is TGTGCCAGCAGTACAGGGACTAGAGGGAACTACGAGCAGTACTTC. Its translation is CASSTGTRGNYEQYF.

In its sample, this clone was seen once. The V gene is TRBV5-8, the J gene TRBJ1-5, with TRBD1 matching 7 bases. The CDR3 extends over 12 amino acids. CDR1 is SGHTS and CDR2 is YDEGEE in the germline V gene. The CDR3, as DNA: TGTGACGGGACAGCTAGCAATCAGCCCCAGCATTTT. As protein: CDGTASNQPQHF.

The chain couples TRBV5-1 to TRBJ2-6; 7 bases are shared with TRBD1. The length of the CDR3 is 17 residues. Germline V CDR1 and CDR2: SGHRS, YFSETQ. Trimming removed 2 bases from V and 0 bases from J; junction bases left unmatched: 5. CDR3: CASSFSTGSSGANVLTF. The CDR3 DNA is TGCGCCAGCAGCTTTTCGACAGGGTCCTCTGGGGCCAACGTCCTGACTTTC.

This clone was recorded once. The gene calls are TRBV7-3 and TRBJ2-3; the D is unclear. In germline, CDR1 is SGHTA, CDR2 FQGTGA. This CDR3 comprises 15 residues. V lost 5 bases and J lost 0, with 12 bases in between. The CDR3 nucleotides read TGTGCCAGCAGCGACACCATCGCCAGCACAGATACGCAGTATTTT. This gives the protein CASSDTIASTDTQYF. The whole variable domain, filled in from reference TRBV7-3 and TRBJ2-3, reads GAGVSQTPSNKVTEKGKYVELRCDPISGHTALYWYRQSLGQGPEFLIYFQGTGAADDSGLPNDRFFAVRPEGSVSTLKIQRTERGDSAVYLCASSDTIASTDTQYFGPGTRLTVL.